This T cell receptor (beta chain) was identified in a study of blood T cell repertoires in COVID-19. Whole-study context: Whether acute or convalescent, the COVID-19 samples came from the United States, Italy and Spain. The cDNA or gDNA used as material had been derived from T cells, B-cell-depleted T cells, or PBMCs.

In the original workflow: Reference gene primer amplification yielded estimated nucleated cell counts. The table came from immunoSEQ multiplex PCR; TCRdb's copy has only in-frame clones and leaves some out. The DNA gave D and trimming, while V, J and clone size come from that table. In the table there are some 110,000 clones, 86% of which are singletons. Sequencing used peripheral blood. The receptor comes from a man in his sixties or seventies who had recovered from COVID-19.

CDR3 amino acids: CAWSAKGMFSQPQHF. For the CDR3, the DNA is TGTGCCTGGAGTGCAAAGGGGATGTTTTCTCAGCCCCAGCATTTT. The V and J genes are TRBV30 and TRBJ1-5; D might be TRBD1 (5 bases). Germline CDR1 GTSNPN, CDR2 SVGIG (reference sequence). CDR3 length equals 15 residues. Trimming took 1 base from V and 6 from J, leaving 16 bases between them.